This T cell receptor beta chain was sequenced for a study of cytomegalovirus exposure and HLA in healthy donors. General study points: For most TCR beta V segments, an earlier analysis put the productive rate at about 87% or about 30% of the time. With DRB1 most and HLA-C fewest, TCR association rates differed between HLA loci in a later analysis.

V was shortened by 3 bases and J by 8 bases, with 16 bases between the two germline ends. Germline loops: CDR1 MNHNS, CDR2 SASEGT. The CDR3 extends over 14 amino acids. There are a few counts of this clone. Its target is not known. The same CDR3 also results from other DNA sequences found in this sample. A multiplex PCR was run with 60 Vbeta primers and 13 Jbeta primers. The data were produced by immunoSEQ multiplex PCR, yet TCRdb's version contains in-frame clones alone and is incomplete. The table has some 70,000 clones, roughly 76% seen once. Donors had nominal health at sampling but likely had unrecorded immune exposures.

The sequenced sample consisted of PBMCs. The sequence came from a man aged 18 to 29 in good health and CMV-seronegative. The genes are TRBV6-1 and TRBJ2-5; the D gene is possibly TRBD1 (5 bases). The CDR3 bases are TGTGCCAGCAGTGATGAAGGGGCAGCTGTTACCCAGTACTTC. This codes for CASSDEGAAVTQYF.